This TCR beta chain is drawn from a study of cytomegalovirus exposure and HLA in healthy donors. Study-wide points: Earlier analysis looked at TCR beta V segments, and most were productive about 87% or about 30% of the time.

Germline V gene sequence: CDR1 SGHTA, CDR2 FQGNSA. This CDR3 is built from 14 residues. V was trimmed by 5 bases and J by 6 bases, leaving 13 bases between them. The PCR used 60 Vbeta and 13 Jbeta primers. Sequenced by immunoSEQ multiplex PCR; TCRdb stores in-frame clones only, minus some. The profile shows 45,000 to 65,000 clones, roughly 70% of them singletons. Comments on this clone: Its antigen is not known.

The V gene is TRBV7-2, the J gene TRBJ2-2; tentative D call: TRBD1 (6 bases). The source material was PBMCs. This TCR was recovered from a woman in her fifties or sixties in good health and CMV-seropositive. CDR3 sequence reads: CASSPLQGSGELFF. As DNA, the CDR3 is TGTGCCAGCAGCCCCTTACAGGGATCCGGGGAGCTGTTTTTT. The full variable domain, rest sourced from reference TRBV7-2 and TRBJ2-2, is GAGVSQSPSNKVTEKGKDVELRCDPISGHTALYWYRQSLGQGLEFLIYFQGNSAPDKSGLPSDRFSAERTGGSVSTLTIQRTQQEDSAVYLCASSPLQGSGELFFGEGSRLTVL.